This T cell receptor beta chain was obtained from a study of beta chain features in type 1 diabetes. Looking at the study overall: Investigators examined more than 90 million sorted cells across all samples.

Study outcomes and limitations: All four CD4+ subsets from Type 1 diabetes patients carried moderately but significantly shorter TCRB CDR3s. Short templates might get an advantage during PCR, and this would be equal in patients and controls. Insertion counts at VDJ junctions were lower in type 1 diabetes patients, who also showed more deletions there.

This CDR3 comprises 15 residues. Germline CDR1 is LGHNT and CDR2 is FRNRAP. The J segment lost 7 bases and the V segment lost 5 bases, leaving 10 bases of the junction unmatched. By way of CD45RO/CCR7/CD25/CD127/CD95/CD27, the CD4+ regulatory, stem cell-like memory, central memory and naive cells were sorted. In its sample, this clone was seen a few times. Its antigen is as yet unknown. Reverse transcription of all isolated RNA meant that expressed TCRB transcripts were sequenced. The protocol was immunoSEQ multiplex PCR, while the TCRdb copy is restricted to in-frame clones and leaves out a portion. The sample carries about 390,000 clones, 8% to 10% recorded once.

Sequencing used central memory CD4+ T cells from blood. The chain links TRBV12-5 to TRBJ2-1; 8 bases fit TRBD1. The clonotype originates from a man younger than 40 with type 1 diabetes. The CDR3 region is CASGKDRVAKNEQFF. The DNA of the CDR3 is TGTGCTAGTGGTAAGGACAGGGTAGCAAAGAATGAGCAGTTCTTC.